Sequencing of this TCR beta chain was carried out in a study of cytomegalovirus exposure and HLA in healthy donors. Findings and limits, study-wide: Accurate HLA-A and HLA-B prediction from TCR beta sequences was reported for most subjects. Analysis was carried out at a later point, and it linked a missense DCLRE1C variant to TCR beta V- and J-gene trimming. 87-base-pair reads could not separate some V segments, including TRBV6-2 and TRBV6-3.

Notes on this clone: What it binds is unknown.

Researchers ran the PCR with 60 Vbeta and 13 Jbeta primers. TCRdb keeps only in-frame clones here, not all; method: immunoSEQ multiplex PCR. The sample consists of some 150,000 clones, 75% to 85% of them appearing once. V lost 4 bases and J 3 bases, leaving 23 bases between the germline ends. CDR3 length equals 18 residues. Germline CDR1 reads SGDLS; CDR2 reads YYNGEE. The sequence came from a man aged 30 to 45 in good health and CMV-seronegative. Sequenced: PBMCs. This chain joins TRBV9 and TRBJ1-3; maybe TRBD1 (6 bases). CDR3 sequence reads: CASSPEGRGVSGGNTIYF. In DNA, the CDR3 is TGTGCCAGCAGCCCAGAGGGCAGGGGCGTTTCGGGTGGAAACACCATATATTTT.